These 9 T cell receptor beta chains were all obtained from the same sample, sequenced in a study of T cells in women clearing cervical HPV infection. The data were produced by immunoSEQ multiplex PCR, yet TCRdb's version contains in-frame clones alone and is incomplete. Recorded for this sample: 45,000 to 55,000 clones. The sequenced material came from blood buffy coat. The receptors shown here come from a woman between 18 and 70 years old with a cervical HPV16 infection that either progressed to CIN3+ or cleared (not recorded which).

In regard to this clone: The read finishes 3 residues shy of the CDR3 end, and the germline J gene is used to complete it. The chain carries TRBV5-4 and TRBJ2-3; 12 bases agree with TRBD2. CDR3 length: 16 amino acids. J gave up 6 bases and V 3 bases, and 8 bases lay outside the gene matches. Looked up from germline, CDR1 is SGHNT and CDR2 is YYREEE (reference sequence). The CDR3 bases that were read are TGTGCCAGCAGCTACGCTAGCGGGGGGGCTCCCGATACG. This gives the protein CASSYASGGAPDT. The whole CDR3 is CASSYASGGAPDTQYF.

As regards this clone: The CDR3 goes on 3 residues after the read ends, and that part is filled in from the germline J gene. This chain connects TRBV6-2 or TRBV6-3 to TRBJ1-2; 11 bases match TRBD1. CDR1 and CDR2 from the germline V gene are MNHEY and SVGEGT. This CDR3 is built from 13 residues. The sequenced CDR3 bases are TGTGCCAGCAGCCGGACAGGGGGCAGCGGC. Translation gives CASSRTGGSG. The whole CDR3 reads CASSRTGGSGYTF.

About this clone: With the read ending 3 residues before the CDR3 end, the germline J gene is used to fill in that end. The rearrangement joins TRBV11-1 to TRBJ2-3; D unclear. Germline-derived CDR1 and CDR2 are SGHAT and FQDESV (reference sequence). Trimming removed 5 bases from V and 2 bases from J, with 14 bases in between. The CDR3 length is 15 residues. CDR3 protein: CASSPSILNTDTQYF. The sequenced CDR3 bases are TGTGCCAGCAGCCCTTCCATTCTAAACACAGATACG. Supplemented by reference TRBV11-1 and TRBJ2-3, the full variable domain reads EAEVAQSPRYKITEKSQAVAFWCDPISGHATLYWYRQILGQGPELLVQFQDESVVDDSQLPKDRFSAERLKGVDSTLKIQPAELGDSAMYLCASSPSILNTDTQYFGPGTRLTVL.

Notes on this clone: The missing CDR3 end, 3 residues past where the read stops, is filled in from the germline J gene. The chain has TRBV11-2 and TRBJ2-7, with 7 bases lining up with TRBD2. The CDR3 has 12 amino acids. V was clipped by 8 bases and J by 1 base; unmatched bases: 2. The V gene's germline CDR1 is SGHAT and CDR2 FQNNGV. The CDR3 loop is CASLGGSYEQYF. The sequenced part of the CDR3 DNA is TGTGCCAGCTTGGGGGGGTCCTACGAG.

Comment on this clone: The read ends 3 residues early relative to the CDR3; the germline J gene fills the gap. This rearrangement joins TRBV6-4 to TRBJ2-5, with unresolved D. The V gene's germline CDR1 is MRHNA and CDR2 SNTAGT. The CDR3 loop spans 13 amino acids. Trimming left V 4 bases short and J 5 bases short, with 11 bases between. CDR3 region: CASSVVPGETQYF. The CDR3 DNA, read in part, is TGTGCCAGCAGTGTCGTTCCCGGGGAGACC.

As to this clone: Read coverage stops 3 residues before the CDR3 terminus; the germline J gene supplies the remainder. The rearrangement joins TRBV12-3 or TRBV12-4 to TRBJ2-7, with TRBD1 as a possible D gene (6 bases). The CDR3 is made up of 12 amino acids. The V end lost 3 bases, the J end lost 5 bases, and 8 bases lay between the germline ends. The CDR3 protein is CASSFWTDEQYF. Partial CDR3 DNA: TGTGCCAGCAGTTTCTGGACAGACGAG.

Notes on this clone: Read coverage stops 3 residues before the CDR3 terminus; the germline J gene supplies the remainder. The genes are TRBV5-1 and TRBJ2-3, with 8 nucleotides matching TRBD1. Trimming removed 1 base from V and 3 bases from J; junction bases left unmatched: 4. The germline gives CDR1 SGHRS, CDR2 YFSETQ. This CDR3 is built from 15 residues. CDR3 DNA (partial): TGCGCCAGCAGCTTGCAGGGGGCGAGGACAGATACG. This encodes CASSLQGARTDT. The complete CDR3 reads CASSLQGARTDTQYF. Full variable domain (missing parts from reference TRBV5-1 and TRBJ2-3): KAGVTQTPRYLIKTRGQQVTLSCSPISGHRSVSWYQQTPGQGLQFLFEYFSETQRNKGNFPGRFSGRQFSNSRSEMNVSTLELGDSALYLCASSLQGARTDTQYFGPGTRLTVL.

A note on this clone: The read finishes 3 residues shy of the CDR3 end, and the germline J gene is used to complete it. The V and J genes are TRBV2 and TRBJ2-7; D might be TRBD2 (6 bases). Germline values: CDR1 SNHLY, CDR2 FYNNEI. The CDR3 consists of 17 residues. Trimming removed 0 bases at V and 4 bases at J, with 19 bases between. CDR3 DNA, as far as it was read: TGTGCCAGCAGTGAAGCGGGGGGACTTTTTTTCGTTTACGAG. Amino acids: CASSEAGGLFFVYE. The whole CDR3 protein is CASSEAGGLFFVYEQYF.

On this clone: The sequenced fragment ends 3 residues before the CDR3 boundary, so the rest is inferred from the germline J gene. The chain has TRBV10-2 and TRBJ2-4; D perhaps matches TRBD2 (5 bases). The germline V gene has CDR1 WSHSY and CDR2 SAAADI. The length of the CDR3 is 12 residues. Trimming cost V 8 bases and J 5 bases, with 10 bases left between them. CDR3 bases read: TGCGCCAGCTTTTCGCGGGAAAACATT. Residues: CASFSRENI. The complete CDR3 reads CASFSRENIQYF.